The 32 T cell receptor beta chains listed next were all sequenced from one sample in a study of cytomegalovirus exposure and HLA in healthy donors. PCR amplification relied on 60 Vbeta primers (plus 13 Jbeta primers). Sequenced by immunoSEQ multiplex PCR; TCRdb stores in-frame clones only, minus some. The table has some 150,000 clones, about 88% seen once; the top ten hold less than 2.5%. The sample comprised PBMCs. The receptors stem from a woman aged 18-29 years in good health and CMV-seronegative.

V and J are TRBV5-1 and TRBJ2-7, with D possibly being TRBD1 (5 bases). The length of the CDR3 is 13 residues. The ends were cut back, 4 bases at V and 1 base at J, with 9 bases in the middle. Germline V gene data show CDR1 as SGHRS and CDR2 as YFSETQ. In DNA, the CDR3 is TGCGCCAGCAGCGCGGACATTTCCTACGAGCAGTACTTC. It yields the protein CASSADISYEQYF.

The V call is TRBV15, the J call TRBJ2-3, with TRBD1 as a possible D gene (6 bases). CDR1 and CDR2 (germline): LNHNV, YYDKDF (reference sequence). The CDR3 spans 13 residues. Trimming shortened V by 7 bases and J by 1 base, and 9 bases separated the two germline ends. The CDR3 reads CATTPGGTDTQYF. The CDR3 nucleotides are TGTGCCACCACCCCAGGGGGCACAGATACGCAGTATTTT.

The chain recombines TRBV6-6 with TRBJ2-1, with 7 bases lining up with TRBD2. This CDR3 has 16 residues. Germline V gives CDR1 MNHNY, CDR2 SVGAGI (reference sequence). The trim removed 7 bases at V and 5 bases at J, leaving 14 bases unmatched. The DNA of the CDR3 is TGTGCCAGCACCCCGCTGACTAGCTGGGTTAACAATGAGCAGTTCTTC. Translated, it gives CASTPLTSWVNNEQFF.

J is TRBJ2-3 and V is TRBV29-1; D remains ambiguous. The germline V gene encodes CDR1 SQVTM and CDR2 ANQGSEA. With 3 bases removed from V and 6 bases from J, the gap between germline ends came to 7 bases. CDR3 length equals 11 residues. The CDR3 here is CSVEPQDTQYF. The CDR3 nucleotides read TGCAGCGTTGAGCCCCAGGATACGCAGTATTTT.

The V and J genes are TRBV2 and TRBJ2-1; 11 nucleotides agree with TRBD2. Per germline, CDR1 SNHLY and CDR2 FYNNEI. Trimming cost V 8 bases and J 3 bases; bases outside gene matches: 3. There are 14 residues in the CDR3. CDR3 amino acids: CASLGLAGYNEQFF. In DNA form, the CDR3 reads TGTGCCAGCCTTGGACTAGCGGGCTACAATGAGCAGTTCTTC.

This chain joins TRBV2 and TRBJ2-5, with D perhaps TRBD2 (5 bases). V was clipped by 6 bases and J by 1 base, with 12 bases between them. The germline gives CDR1 SNHLY, CDR2 FYNNEI. The CDR3 contains 14 residues. CDR3 sequence: CASRFGVRQETQYF. The CDR3 region has the DNA TGTGCCAGCAGGTTCGGGGTACGCCAAGAGACCCAGTACTTC.

The J gene is TRBJ2-5, the V gene TRBV6-5, with D tentatively TRBD2 (6 bases). The DNA end is a closer match to TRBJ2-7, so the J assignment may be wrong. This CDR3 region has 13 residues. CDR1 MNHEY and CDR2 SVGAGI come from the germline V gene. This CDR3 is CASSRSGLYEQYF. The DNA of the CDR3 is TGTGCCAGCAGTCGAAGCGGGTTATACGAGCAGTACTTC.

The chain combines TRBV5-1 with TRBJ2-1; possibly TRBD2 for D (6 bases). The CDR3 runs 13 residues. V was cut by 5 bases and J by 4 bases, with 10 bases left in between. Germline-derived CDR1 and CDR2 are SGHRS and YFSETQ. The CDR3 here is CASRLAEYNEQFF. CDR3 in DNA: TGCGCCAGCAGACTAGCAGAGTACAATGAGCAGTTCTTC.

Details on this clone: Additional DNA sequences in this sample encode the identical CDR3. The chain couples TRBV28 to TRBJ2-1, with D unclear. CDR1 is MDHEN and CDR2 is SYDVKM in the germline V gene. V lost 5 bases and J lost 6, with 11 bases in between. The CDR3 consists of 13 residues. The CDR3 nucleotides read TGTGCCAGCAGTCCCCCCTCAGGCAATGAGCAGTTCTTC. This encodes CASSPPSGNEQFF.

To note about this clone: Other DNA variants within this sample encode the same CDR3. The rearrangement links TRBV2 to TRBJ1-4, with 7 bases matching TRBD1. The CDR3 has 14 amino acids. CDR1 and CDR2 from the germline V gene are SNHLY and FYNNEI. V lost 6 bases and J lost 5; bases outside the gene matches: 6. In nucleotides, the CDR3 is TGTGCCAGCAGCGACAGGGTCTCCAATGAAAAACTGTTTTTT. This sequence encodes CASSDRVSNEKLFF.

CDR3 coding DNA: TGTGCCAGCAGCCAAGACGAGGCGGGGGGGCTTCTGGGAAGGTACGAGCAGTACTTC. As protein: CASSQDEAGGLLGRYEQYF. This rearrangement joins TRBV4-2 to TRBJ2-5; TRBD2 matches at 9 bases. The DNA end is a closer match to TRBJ2-7, so the J assignment may be wrong. Germline V gene lookup returns CDR1 LGHNA and CDR2 YNFKEQ. The CDR3 runs to 19 residues.

The chain carries TRBV11-2 and TRBJ2-7; D call uncertain. This CDR3 is 15 amino acids long. Per the germline V gene, CDR1 is SGHAT and CDR2 is FQNNGV. V shed 0 bases and J shed 3 bases, with 12 bases lying between them. CDR3 residues: CASSLDGWQDYEQYF. CDR3 nucleotide sequence: TGTGCCAGCAGCTTAGATGGTTGGCAGGACTACGAGCAGTACTTC.

This clone has a handful of counts. This chain links TRBV7-3 with TRBJ2-7, with 7 nucleotides matching TRBD2. The J segment lost 5 bases and the V segment lost 0 bases, leaving 7 bases of the junction unmatched. The CDR3 covers 15 residues. CDR1 is SGHTA, CDR2 FQGTGA, per germline. The CDR3 is CASSLTGGPSNEQYF. The CDR3 nucleotides read TGTGCCAGCAGCTTAACGGGAGGGCCCTCTAACGAGCAGTACTTC.

CDR3 in amino acids: CASSLVANYGYTF. As DNA, the CDR3 is TGTGCCAGCAGCTTAGTAGCTAACTATGGCTACACCTTC. The chain couples TRBV7-4 to TRBJ1-2; no reliable D call. CDR1 and CDR2 (germline): SGHVT, SQSDAQ. The CDR3 has 13 residues. V was trimmed by 1 base and J by 0 bases, leaving 3 bases between them.

The rearrangement joins TRBV4-2 to TRBJ2-7; maybe TRBD1 (6 bases). Trimming removed 0 bases at V and 5 bases at J, with 8 bases between. In germline, CDR1 is LGHNA, CDR2 YNFKEQ. This CDR3 is 13 amino acids long. As DNA, the CDR3 is TGTGCCAGCAGCCAAGATCACAGGGACGAGCAGTACTTC. Translated: CASSQDHRDEQYF.

V gene TRBV6-6 combines with J gene TRBJ2-1, with 10 bases matching TRBD1. CDR1 is MNHNY, CDR2 SVGAGI, per germline (reference sequence). Germline trimming cut 6 bases from V and 10 bases from J; bases unmatched to any gene: 12. The CDR3 covers 15 residues. Here the CDR3 reads CASRTTGGGQTEQFF. The CDR3 DNA reads as TGTGCCAGCAGGACGACAGGGGGCGGGCAAACAGAGCAGTTCTTC.

The chain carries TRBV28 and TRBJ2-7, with 9 bases lining up with TRBD1. V gave up 3 bases and J gave up 3 bases; unmatched junction bases: 3. The germline V gene encodes CDR1 MDHEN and CDR2 SYDVKM. The CDR3 consists of 14 residues. CDR3 amino acids: CASSLGTGSYEQYF. The CDR3 DNA reads TGTGCCAGCAGTTTGGGGACAGGGAGCTACGAGCAGTACTTC.

V usage is TRBV10-3 and J usage is TRBJ2-5; 12 bases line up with TRBD2. This CDR3 is 16 amino acids long. Germline-derived CDR1 and CDR2 are ENHRY and SYGVKD. V was clipped by 2 bases and J by 5 bases; unmatched bases: 6. In nucleotides, the CDR3 is TGTGCCATCAGTGAGACTAGCGGGGGGCCAGGGGAGACCCAGTACTTC. It translates to CAISETSGGPGETQYF.

This clone occurred once. The CDR3 sequence is CASSFAGAPTDTQYF. CDR3 nucleotide sequence: TGTGCCAGCAGCTTCGCGGGGGCCCCCACAGATACGCAGTATTTT. The chain combines TRBV27 with TRBJ2-3; D is perhaps TRBD2 (7 bases). Between the trimmed V and J ends, which lost 6 bases and 2 bases, there was a span of 15 bases. Germline V gives CDR1 MNHEY, CDR2 SMNVEV (reference sequence). This CDR3 has 15 amino acids.

The rearrangement joins TRBV7-8 to TRBJ1-1; no definite D call. Germline CDR1 is SGHVS and CDR2 is FQNEAQ. The CDR3 is made up of 13 amino acids. V was cut by 1 base and J by 2 bases, with 5 bases left in between. CDR3 sequence (DNA): TGTGCCAGCAGCTTAGGTAAAAACACTGAAGCTTTCTTT. Encoded protein: CASSLGKNTEAFF.

On this clone itself: Additional DNA sequences in this sample encode the identical CDR3. This sequence joins TRBV6-1 and TRBJ1-5; TRBD1 agrees at 8 bases. Losses at the gene ends were 3 bases for V and 4 bases for J; bases not matched to a gene: 2. CDR1 and CDR2 (germline): MNHNS, SASEGT. The CDR3 is 14 residues long. The CDR3 sequence: CASSDTGGNQPQHF. The CDR3 nucleotides read TGTGCCAGCAGTGATACAGGGGGAAATCAGCCCCAGCATTTT.

This chain joins TRBV13 and TRBJ1-2; maybe TRBD1 (5 bases). The CDR3 spans 13 residues. The germline CDR1 and CDR2 sequences are PRHDT and FYEKMQ (reference sequence). With 7 bases removed from V and 7 bases from J, the gap between germline ends came to 16 bases. Here the CDR3 DNA reads TGTGCCAGCATCCGAAGGCAGGGATCTGGCTACACCTTC. Its protein product is CASIRRQGSGYTF.

The chain carries TRBV5-1 and TRBJ2-5, with TRBD2 matching over 8 bases. Germline CDR1 SGHRS, CDR2 YFSETQ. The junction had 6 bases not matched to a gene; V was cut back by 0 bases and J by 5 bases. The CDR3 consists of 15 residues. The CDR3 DNA is TGCGCCAGCAGCTTGGTGAGCGGGGGTGGTGAGACCCAGTACTTC. It specifies CASSLVSGGGETQYF.

The DNA of the CDR3 is TGTGCCAGCTCCCGGACTAGCGGGGCTCAAGAGACCCAGTACTTC. This sequence encodes CASSRTSGAQETQYF. This chain joins TRBV18 and TRBJ2-5; 12 bases line up with TRBD2. The ends lost 6 bases at V and 2 bases at J; junction bases unmatched: 4. The CDR3 loop spans 15 amino acids. CDR1 and CDR2 from the germline V gene are KGHSH and LQKENI.

This chain uses TRBV7-9 with TRBJ1-6; TRBD1 matches 10 bases. CDR1 and CDR2 from the germline V gene are SEHNR and FQNEAQ (reference sequence). V was pared by 5 bases and J by 9 bases, with 10 bases of the junction left unmatched. This CDR3 spans 16 amino acids. CDR3 loop: CASSETGGRGGSPLHF. CDR3 bases: TGTGCCAGCAGCGAGACAGGGGGCCGGGGAGGTTCACCCCTCCACTTT.

This clone was observed a few times. This rearrangement joins TRBV6-4 to TRBJ2-1, with 8 bases identical to TRBD2. This CDR3 spans 15 amino acids. With V trimmed by 6 bases and J by 3 bases, 7 bases remained unmatched. The V gene's germline CDR1 is MRHNA and CDR2 SNTAGT. The CDR3 loop reads CASSPTGTSYNEQFF. The CDR3 nucleotides read TGTGCCAGCAGCCCAACCGGGACTAGCTACAATGAGCAGTTCTTC.

This chain links TRBV16 with TRBJ2-3; 8 nucleotides match TRBD2. The trim removed 4 bases at V and 8 bases at J, leaving 14 bases unmatched. Germline-derived CDR1 and CDR2 are KGHSY and FQNENV. CDR3 length equals 16 residues. CDR3 sequence reads: CASSPRPGGAEGTQYF. The CDR3 bases are TGTGCCAGCAGCCCCCGTCCGGGGGGGGCAGAGGGTACGCAGTATTTT. The full variable domain, its missing parts supplied by reference TRBV16 and TRBJ2-3, is GEEVAQTPKHLVRGEGQKAKLYCAPIKGHSYVFWYQQVLKNEFKFLISFQNENVFDETGMPKERFSAKCLPNSPCSLEIQATKLEDSAVYFCASSPRPGGAEGTQYFGPGTRLTVL.

This rearrangement joins TRBV18 to TRBJ2-7; maybe TRBD2 (6 bases). V was shortened by 3 bases and J by 0 bases, with 12 bases between the two germline ends. There are 15 residues in the CDR3. CDR1 is KGHSH and CDR2 is LQKENI in the germline V gene. CDR3 sequence (DNA): TGTGCCAGCTCACCGGGGACTCTTAGCTCCTACGAGCAGTACTTC. Translated: CASSPGTLSSYEQYF.

The J gene is TRBJ1-2, the V gene TRBV28; TRBD1 agrees at 7 bases. CDR1 and CDR2 (germline): MDHEN, SYDVKM. The ends lost 4 bases at V and 3 bases at J; junction bases unmatched: 8. The CDR3 consists of 15 residues. The CDR3 loop reads CASSSKGQTHYGYTF. CDR3 DNA sequence: TGTGCCAGCAGTTCTAAGGGACAGACCCACTATGGCTACACCTTC.

The genes are TRBV7-3 and TRBJ2-3; TRBD2 agrees at 11 bases. The CDR3 is 16 amino acids. The trim removed 4 bases at V and 4 bases at J, leaving 7 bases unmatched. The germline V gene has CDR1 SGHTA and CDR2 FQGTGA. CDR3 in amino acids: CASSSTSGSLPDTQYF. The CDR3 DNA reads as TGTGCCAGCAGCTCCACTAGCGGGAGCCTCCCAGATACGCAGTATTTT.

The CDR3 loop is CAWSDYGPGRGFRGNTIYF. CDR3 in DNA: TGTGCCTGGAGCGACTACGGACCGGGACGCGGCTTTAGGGGGAACACCATATATTTT. The genes are TRBV30 and TRBJ1-3; D possibly corresponds to TRBD1 (6 bases). The V gene lost 3 bases and the J gene lost 7 bases, with 31 bases spanning the gap. Germline CDR1 reads GTSNPN; CDR2 reads SVGIG (reference sequence). This CDR3 spans 19 amino acids.

The chain has TRBV21-1 and TRBJ2-7; the DNA was not compared with TRBD2, the D call given in the table. TRBV21-1 counts as a pseudogene. This CDR3 is built from 16 residues. CDR3 loop: CASSHTLASGTYEQYF. The DNA of the CDR3 is TGTGCCAGCAGCCACACCCTAGCGTCAGGCACCTACGAGCAGTACTTC.